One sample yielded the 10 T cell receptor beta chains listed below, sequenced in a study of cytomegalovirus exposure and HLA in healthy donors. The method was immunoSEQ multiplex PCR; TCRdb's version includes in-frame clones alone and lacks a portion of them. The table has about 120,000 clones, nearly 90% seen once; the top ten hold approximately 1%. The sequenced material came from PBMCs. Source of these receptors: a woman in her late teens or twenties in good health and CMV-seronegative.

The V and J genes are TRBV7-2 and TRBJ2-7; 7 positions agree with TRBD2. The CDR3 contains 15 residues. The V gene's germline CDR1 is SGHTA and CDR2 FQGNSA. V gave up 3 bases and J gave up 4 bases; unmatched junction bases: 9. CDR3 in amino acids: CASSFGSGDIYEQYV. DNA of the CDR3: TGTGCCAGCAGCTTCGGGAGCGGGGATATTTACGAGCAGTACGTC.

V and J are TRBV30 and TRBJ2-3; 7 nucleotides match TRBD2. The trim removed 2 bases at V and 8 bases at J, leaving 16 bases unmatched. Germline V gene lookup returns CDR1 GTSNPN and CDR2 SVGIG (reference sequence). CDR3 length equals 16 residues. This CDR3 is CAWSPGDLGGTGTQYF. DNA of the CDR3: TGTGCCTGGAGTCCCGGGGACTTGGGGGGGACGGGTACGCAGTATTTT.

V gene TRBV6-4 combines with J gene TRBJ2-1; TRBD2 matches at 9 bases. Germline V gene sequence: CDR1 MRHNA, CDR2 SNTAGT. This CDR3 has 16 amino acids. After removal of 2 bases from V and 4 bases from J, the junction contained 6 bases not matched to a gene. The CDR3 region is CASSDRAGGMYNEQFF. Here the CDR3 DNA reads TGTGCCAGCAGTGACCGAGCGGGAGGTATGTACAATGAGCAGTTCTTC.

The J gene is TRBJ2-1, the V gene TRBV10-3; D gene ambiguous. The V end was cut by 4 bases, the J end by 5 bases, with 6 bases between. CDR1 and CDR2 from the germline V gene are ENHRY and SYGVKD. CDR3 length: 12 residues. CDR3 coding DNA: TGTGCCATCAGTGCAGGCAACAATGAGCAGTTCTTC. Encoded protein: CAISAGNNEQFF.

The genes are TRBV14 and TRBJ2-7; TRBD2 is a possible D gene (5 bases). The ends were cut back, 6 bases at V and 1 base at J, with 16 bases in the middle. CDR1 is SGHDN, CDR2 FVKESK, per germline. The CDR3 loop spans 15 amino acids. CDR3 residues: CASSHARTASYEQYF. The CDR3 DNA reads TGTGCCAGCAGTCATGCAAGGACTGCGTCCTACGAGCAGTACTTC.

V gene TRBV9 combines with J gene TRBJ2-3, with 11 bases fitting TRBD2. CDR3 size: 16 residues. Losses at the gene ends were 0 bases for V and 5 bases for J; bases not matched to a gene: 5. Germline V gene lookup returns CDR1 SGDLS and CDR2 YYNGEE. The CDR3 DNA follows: TGTGCCAGCAGCGTAGAAACTAGCGGGAGTGTAGATACGCAGTATTTT. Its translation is CASSVETSGSVDTQYF.

The CDR3 reads CASSTPNRGANEQFF. For the CDR3, the DNA is TGTGCCAGTAGTACCCCTAACAGGGGGGCGAATGAGCAGTTCTTC. V is TRBV19 and J is TRBJ2-1, with TRBD1 identical over 8 bases. The CDR3 length is 15 residues. J lost 7 bases, V lost 4 bases, and 9 bases had no gene match. Germline values: CDR1 LNHDA, CDR2 SQIVND (reference sequence). Using reference TRBV19 and TRBJ2-1 for the parts outside the CDR3, the full variable domain is DGGITQSPKYLFRKEGQNVTLSCEQNLNHDAMYWYRQDPGQGLRLIYYSQIVNDFQKGDIAEGYSVSREKKESFPLTVTSAQKNPTAFYLCASSTPNRGANEQFFGPGTRLTVL.

Here the CDR3 reads CASSAPRKVYEQYF. The CDR3 region has the DNA TGTGCCAGCAGCGCGCCCAGGAAGGTCTACGAGCAGTACTTC. The chain carries TRBV11-2 and TRBJ2-7; no clear D gene. Trimming pared 5 bases from V and 3 bases from J, leaving 14 bases between. Germline CDR1 is SGHAT and CDR2 is FQNNGV. This CDR3 has 14 residues.

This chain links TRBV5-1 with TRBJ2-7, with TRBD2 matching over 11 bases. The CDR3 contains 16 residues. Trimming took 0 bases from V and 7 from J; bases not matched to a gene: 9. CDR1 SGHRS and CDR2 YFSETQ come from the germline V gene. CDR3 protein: CASSLALLAGGEEQYF. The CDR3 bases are TGCGCCAGCAGCTTGGCCCTATTAGCGGGAGGGGAAGAGCAGTACTTC.

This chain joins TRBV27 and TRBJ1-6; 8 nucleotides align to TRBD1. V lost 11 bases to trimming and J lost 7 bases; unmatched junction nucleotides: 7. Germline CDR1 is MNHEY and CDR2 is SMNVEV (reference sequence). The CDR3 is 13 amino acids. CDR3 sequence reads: CASHGTGNSPLHF. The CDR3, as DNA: TGTGCCTCCCATGGGACAGGCAATTCACCCCTCCACTTT.